This T cell receptor (beta chain) was documented in a study of Tregs in tolerant kidney transplant recipients. Whole-study results and caveats: Validation in larger populations is needed because few patients were studied.

Only in-frame clones appear in the TCRdb table, and some are missing; sequencing was by immunoSEQ multiplex PCR. The sample contains some 240,000 clones, roughly 80% of which appear only once. V gave up 7 bases and J gave up 8 bases, with 26 bases separating them. CDR3 length: 16 amino acids. CDR1 is MNHEY, CDR2 SMNVEV, per germline (reference sequence). Of note for this clone: Its matching antigen is unknown.

CD4+CD25+CD127- Tregs, CD4+CD25- non-Tregs, CD4 and CD8 cells were sorted. The TCR comes from a human donor in good health. What was sequenced was CD4+ T cells from blood. The chain is built from TRBV27 and TRBJ1-2, with a weak D call TRBD1 (5 bases). DNA for the CDR3: TGTGCCAGCACCCCTAAAGGGGCAGGGATCGCGGCCGGCTACACCTTC. It translates to CASTPKGAGIAAGYTF.